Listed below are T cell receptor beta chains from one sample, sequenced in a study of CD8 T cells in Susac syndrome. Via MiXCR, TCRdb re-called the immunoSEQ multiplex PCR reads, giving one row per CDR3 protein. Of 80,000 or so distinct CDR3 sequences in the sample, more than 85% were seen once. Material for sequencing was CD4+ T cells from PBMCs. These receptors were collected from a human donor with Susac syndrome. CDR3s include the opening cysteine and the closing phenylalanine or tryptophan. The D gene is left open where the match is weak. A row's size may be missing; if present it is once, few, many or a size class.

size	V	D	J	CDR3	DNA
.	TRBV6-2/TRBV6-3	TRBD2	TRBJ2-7	CASSYPRGGPVSYEQYF	TGTGCCAGCAGTTACCCGCGCGGGGGGCCCGTTTCCTACGAGCAGTACTTC
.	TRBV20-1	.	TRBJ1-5	CSARWGGQSDNQPQHF	TGCAGTGCTAGATGGGGAGGGCAGTCGGACAATCAGCCCCAGCATTTT
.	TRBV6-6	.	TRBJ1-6	CASTPVGNSPLHF	TGTGCCAGCACCCCCGTGGGGAATTCACCCCTCCACTTT
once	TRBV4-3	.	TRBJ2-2	CASSQDSFASGELFF	TGCGCCAGCAGCCAAGATTCGTTCGCTTCCGGGGAGCTGTTTTTT
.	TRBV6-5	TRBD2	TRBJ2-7	CASSYGTSGTYEQYF	TGTGCCAGCAGTTACGGGACTAGCGGAACCTACGAGCAGTACTTC
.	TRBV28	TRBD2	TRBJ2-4	CASSALAGAKNIQYF	TGTGCCAGCAGTGCCCTAGCGGGAGCCAAAAACATTCAGTACTTC
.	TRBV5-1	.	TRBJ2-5	CASSSPPTTYF	TGCGCCAGCAGCTCTCCTCCGACTACATACTTC
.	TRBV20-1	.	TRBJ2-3	CSAERGTDTQYF	TGCAGTGCTGAGCGGGGCACAGATACGCAGTATTTT
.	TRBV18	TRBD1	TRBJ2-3	CASSATGDLTDTQYF	TGTGCCAGCTCCGCGACAGGGGACCTCACAGATACGCAGTATTTT
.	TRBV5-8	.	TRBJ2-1	CASSLGGPGEQFF	TGTGCCAGCAGCTTGGGAGGGCCGGGGGAGCAGTTCTTC
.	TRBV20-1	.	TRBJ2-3	CSARDPGVGDTQYF	TGCAGTGCTAGAGATCCGGGAGTTGGAGATACGCAGTATTTT
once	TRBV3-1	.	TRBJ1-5	CASSQSGTGNQPQHF	TGTGCCAGCAGCCAATCCGGGACGGGCAATCAGCCCCAGCATTTT
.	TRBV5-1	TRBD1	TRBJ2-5	CASSPRRPRTGETQYF	TGCGCCAGCAGCCCCAGACGCCCCCGGACAGGAGAGACCCAGTACTTC
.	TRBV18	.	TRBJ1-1	CASSRGTGNTEAFF	TGTGCCAGCTCACGTGGGACGGGGAACACTGAAGCTTTCTTT
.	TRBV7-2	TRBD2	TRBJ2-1	CASSLAVGLTSGRGHEQFF	TGTGCCAGCAGCTTAGCGGTTGGGCTGACTAGCGGGAGGGGGCATGAGCAGTTCTTC
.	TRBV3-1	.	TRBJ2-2	CASSRGLNTGELFF	TGTGCCAGCAGCCGCGGCTTGAACACCGGGGAGCTGTTTTTT
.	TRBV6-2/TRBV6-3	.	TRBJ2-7	CASSSRQYEQYF	TGTGCCAGCAGTTCGAGACAATACGAGCAGTACTTC
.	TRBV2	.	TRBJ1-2	CASTLTASNYGYTF	TGTGCCAGCACTCTGACAGCTTCTAACTATGGCTACACCTTC
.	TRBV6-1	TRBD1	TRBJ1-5	CASRSSGTGSMQPQHF	TGTGCCAGCAGGAGTTCCGGGACAGGGAGTATGCAGCCCCAGCATTTT
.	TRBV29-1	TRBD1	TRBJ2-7	CSVEGDRNLEQYF	TGCAGCGTTGAAGGGGACAGGAATCTCGAGCAGTACTTC
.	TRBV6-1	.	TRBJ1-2	CACTEGGAYGYTF	TGTGCCTGCACGGAGGGGGGCGCCTATGGCTACACCTTC
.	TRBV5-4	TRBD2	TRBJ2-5	CASSLPGTRFQETQYF	TGTGCCAGCAGCTTGCCCGGGACTAGGTTCCAAGAGACCCAGTACTTC
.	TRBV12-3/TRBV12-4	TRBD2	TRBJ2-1	CASSFISGGLNEQFF	TGTGCCAGCAGTTTTATTAGCGGGGGGCTGAATGAGCAGTTCTTC
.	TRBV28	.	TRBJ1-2	CASSPAGPNSYGYTF	TGTGCCAGCAGTCCGGCAGGGCCAAATAGCTATGGCTACACCTTC
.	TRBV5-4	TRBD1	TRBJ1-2	CASSLGGQGYGYTF	TGTGCCAGCAGCTTGGGGGGACAGGGGTATGGCTACACCTTC
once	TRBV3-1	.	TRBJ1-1	CASSQAAEAFF	TGTGCCAGCAGCCAAGCAGCAGAAGCTTTCTTT
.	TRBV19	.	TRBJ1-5	CASIPGRGGILGNQPQHF	TGTGCCAGTATCCCTGGAAGGGGGGGGATATTGGGCAATCAGCCCCAGCATTTT
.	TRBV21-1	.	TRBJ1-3	CASSNGSGGAGNTIYF	TGTGCCAGCAGCAACGGGTCAGGAGGGGCTGGAAACACCATATATTTT
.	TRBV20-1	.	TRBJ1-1	CSAHHPARDTEAFF	TGCAGTGCCCATCACCCGGCCAGAGACACTGAAGCTTTCTTT
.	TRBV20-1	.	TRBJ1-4	CSARDQGEKLFF	TGCAGTGCTAGAGATCAGGGTGAAAAACTGTTTTTT
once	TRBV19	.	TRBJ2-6	CASSQPGANVLTF	TGTGCCAGTAGTCAACCTGGGGCCAACGTCCTGACTTTC
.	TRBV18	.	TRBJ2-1	CASSAQKSGSRYNEQFF	TGTGCCAGCTCAGCTCAGAAGTCCGGGTCACGATACAATGAGCAGTTCTTC
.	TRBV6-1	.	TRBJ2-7	CASSAESGYEQYF	TGTGCCAGCAGTGCGGAGTCAGGCTACGAGCAGTACTTC
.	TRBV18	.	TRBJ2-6	CASSPGIGISGANVLTF	TGTGCCAGCTCACCTGGAATAGGGATCTCTGGGGCCAACGTCCTGACTTTC
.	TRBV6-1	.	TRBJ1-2	CASSEEGDTYGYTF	TGTGCCAGCAGTGAAGAAGGAGATACCTATGGCTACACCTTC
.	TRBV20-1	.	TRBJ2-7	CSARDPGRAYEQYF	TGCAGTGCTAGAGATCCCGGCAGGGCCTACGAGCAGTACTTC
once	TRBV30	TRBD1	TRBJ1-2	CAWSPPGQHYGYTF	TGTGCCTGGAGCCCCCCGGGACAGCACTATGGCTACACCTTC
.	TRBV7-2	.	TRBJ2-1	CASSSRDTNEQFF	TGTGCCAGCAGCTCCCGGGACACCAATGAGCAGTTCTTC
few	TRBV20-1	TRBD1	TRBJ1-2	CSASPGQGYGYTF	TGCAGTGCTTCTCCGGGACAGGGCTATGGCTACACCTTC
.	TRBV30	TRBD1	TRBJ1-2	CAWSVQERLQGVYGYTF	TGTGCCTGGAGTGTACAGGAGCGGCTCCAGGGGGTCTATGGCTACACCTTC
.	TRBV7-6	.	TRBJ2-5	CASSLQVETQYF	TGTGCCAGCAGCCTCCAGGTGGAGACCCAGTACTTC
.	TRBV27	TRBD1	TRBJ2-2	CASSLLSGTGGFYGTGELFF	TGTGCCAGCAGTTTACTTTCCGGGACAGGGGGCTTTTATGGCACCGGGGAGCTGTTTTTT
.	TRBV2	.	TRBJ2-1	CASQSGYNEQFF	TGTGCCAGCCAGAGCGGGTACAATGAGCAGTTCTTC
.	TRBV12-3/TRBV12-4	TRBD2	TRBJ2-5	CASTLNSGETQYF	TGTGCCAGCACCCTGAATAGCGGGGAGACCCAGTACTTC
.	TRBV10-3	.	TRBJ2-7	CAISAVSSAYEQYF	TGTGCCATCAGTGCGGTCTCCTCCGCCTACGAGCAGTACTTC
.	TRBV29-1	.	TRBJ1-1	CSVVQSRGVAEAFF	TGCAGCGTTGTACAGTCAAGAGGGGTGGCTGAAGCTTTCTTT
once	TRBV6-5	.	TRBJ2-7	CASSSGATGNQGRIYEQYF	TGTGCCAGCAGTTCGGGAGCGACAGGGAACCAGGGAAGGATCTACGAGCAGTACTTC
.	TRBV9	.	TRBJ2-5	CASGTEFVTQYF	TGTGCCAGCGGAACAGAGTTTGTGACCCAGTACTTC
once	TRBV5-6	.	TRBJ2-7	CASSSLSDSSYEQYF	TGTGCCAGCAGCTCGTTGTCGGATAGCTCCTACGAGCAGTACTTC
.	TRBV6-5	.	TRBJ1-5	CASSYSGRNQPQHF	TGTGCCAGCAGTTACTCCGGTAGGAATCAGCCCCAGCATTTT
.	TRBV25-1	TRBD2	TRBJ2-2	CASRGLAGSAGELFF	TGTGCCAGCAGGGGACTAGCGGGATCGGCCGGGGAGCTGTTTTTT
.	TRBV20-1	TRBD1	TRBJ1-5	CSAGQGGNQPQHF	TGCAGTGCTGGACAGGGAGGCAATCAGCCCCAGCATTTT